This entry lists 13 T cell receptor beta chains sequenced from one sample in a study of blood T cell repertoires in COVID-19 (dated by TCRdb to about 2020). The library came from the immunoSEQ multiplex PCR assay. Not all clones reach the TCRdb copy of this immuneACCESS table, which keeps in-frame sequences only. Checked studies attribute under half of the gap to unresolved V genes and leave the rest unexplained. The sample table contains about 220,000 clones; only one count was recorded for around 83% of them. The top ten clones comprise around 2.4% of the sample. The specimen was peripheral blood. These receptors all stem from a man aged 40-49 years who had recovered from COVID-19.

The chain has TRBV5-3 and TRBJ2-5, with 8 bases identical to TRBD1. TRBV5-3 belongs to the ORF category, with a function that is uncertain. There are 15 residues in the CDR3. J gave up 2 bases and V 0 bases, and 3 bases lay outside the gene matches. This chain's CDR3 is CARSLGDRTQETQYF. In DNA form, the CDR3 reads TGTGCCAGAAGCTTGGGGGACAGGACACAAGAGACCCAGTACTTC.

The chain is built from TRBV5-1 and TRBJ2-2, with 12 bases identical to TRBD2. Germline V gene sequence: CDR1 SGHRS, CDR2 YFSETQ. J gave up 4 bases and V 5 bases, and 3 bases lay outside the gene matches. The CDR3 contains 15 residues. The CDR3: CASRELAGGTGELFF. The CDR3 nucleotides read TGCGCCAGCAGGGAACTAGCGGGAGGCACCGGGGAGCTGTTTTTT.

V usage is TRBV5-1 and J usage is TRBJ1-1; weak D call: TRBD1 (5 bases). From germline, CDR1 is SGHRS and CDR2 YFSETQ. V lost 4 bases and J lost 4, with 14 bases in between. CDR3 size: 14 residues. DNA for the CDR3: TGCGCCAGCAGCGGATGGGGGGGAGGCACTGAAGCTTTCTTT. Translating gives CASSGWGGGTEAFF.

The sample holds a few counts of this clone. The chain links TRBV6-5 to TRBJ2-3, with a tentative D call TRBD2 (5 bases). Germline-derived CDR1 and CDR2 are MNHEY and SVGAGI. V was trimmed by 6 bases and J by 7 bases, leaving 17 bases between them. CDR3 length equals 14 residues. The CDR3 DNA sequence: TGTGCCAGCAGCTTCGACGGACTCTCAAATACGCAGTATTTT. Amino acids: CASSFDGLSNTQYF.

The chain recombines TRBV4-1 with TRBJ2-3; 11 bases line up with TRBD2. Trimming at V came to 3 bases and at J to 1 base, leaving 12 bases not matched to a gene. Germline V lookup: CDR1 MGHRA, CDR2 YSYEKL. The CDR3 is 19 residues long. As DNA, the CDR3 is TGCGCCAGCAGCCAGCAAATAGCGGGAGGGCTTCCAGGCACAGATACGCAGTATTTT. Its protein product is CASSQQIAGGLPGTDTQYF.

The chain employs TRBV3-1 (or the pseudogene TRBV3-2) and TRBJ1-2; D possibly corresponds to TRBD1 (5 bases). V was shortened by 1 base and J by 7 bases, with 13 bases between the two germline ends. The CDR3 consists of 14 residues. Per the germline V gene, CDR1 is LGHDT and CDR2 is YNNKEL (reference sequence). The CDR3 sequence: CASSQGGAGAGYTF. CDR3 bases: TGTGCCAGCAGCCAAGGCGGGGCGGGAGCTGGCTACACCTTC.

The CDR3, as DNA: TGTGCCAGCAGTTACTCGCCCAGCGGAGCATTCTCCTACGAGCAGTACTTC. Translation: CASSYSPSGAFSYEQYF. The V call is TRBV6-2 or TRBV6-3, the J call TRBJ2-7; possible D gene TRBD2, 5 bases. Germline values: CDR1 MNHEY, CDR2 SVGEGT. V was clipped by 0 bases and J by 0 bases, with 15 bases between them. CDR3 length equals 17 residues.

V and J are TRBV19 and TRBJ2-3, with TRBD1 identical over 9 bases. This CDR3 region has 15 residues. Germline trimming cut 6 bases from V and 2 bases from J; bases unmatched to any gene: 6. CDR1 LNHDA and CDR2 SQIVND come from the germline V gene (reference sequence). CDR3 region: CASRAGTGITDTQYF. The CDR3 DNA reads as TGTGCCAGTAGAGCCGGGACAGGGATCACAGATACGCAGTATTTT.

The chain employs TRBV3-1 (or the pseudogene TRBV3-2) and TRBJ2-1; TRBD1 matches 11 bases. The CDR3 has 16 residues. CDR1 and CDR2 from the germline V gene are LGHDT and YNNKEL (reference sequence). V lost 0 bases and J lost 4; bases outside the gene matches: 2. The CDR3 DNA sequence: TGTGCCAGCAGCCAAGAAGGGACAGGGGGTTACAATGAGCAGTTCTTC. Amino acid sequence: CASSQEGTGGYNEQFF.

The genes are TRBV7-9 and TRBJ1-2; 8 bases are a match to TRBD1. Unmatched junction bases numbered 6, after V lost 1 base and J lost 5 bases. The CDR3 totals 15 residues. Germline V lookup: CDR1 SEHNR, CDR2 FQNEAQ (reference sequence). The CDR3 DNA reads TGTGCCAGCAGCTTAGGGGCAGGGGGCATTTATGGCTACACCTTC. As protein: CASSLGAGGIYGYTF.

This clone has a single count. The CDR3 DNA reads as TGCGCCAGCAGTGATGGGGGACAAGGTGAAAAACTGTTTTTT. Protein: CASSDGGQGEKLFF. The chain uses TRBV10-2 and TRBJ1-4, with a tentative D call TRBD1 (6 bases). The CDR3 consists of 14 residues. Trimming stripped 3 bases from V and 7 bases from J, with 12 bases between. The germline V gene has CDR1 WSHSY and CDR2 SAAADI.

V and J are TRBV10-3 and TRBJ2-7, with no clear D. CDR1 and CDR2 (germline): ENHRY, SYGVKD. Trimming pared 3 bases from V and 4 bases from J, leaving 10 bases between. The CDR3 is 13 amino acids. CDR3 bases: TGTGCCATCAGTGACCTTCCCGCGTACGAGCAGTACTTC. Translating it yields CAISDLPAYEQYF.

In this sample, this clone turned up a few times. The chain links TRBV27 to TRBJ1-2, with D possibly TRBD1 on 5 matching bases. The CDR3 has 15 residues. Trimming removed 5 bases at V and 4 bases at J, with 17 bases between. Per germline, CDR1 MNHEY and CDR2 SMNVEV (reference sequence). The CDR3 region is CASSHRRGGGYGYTF. In DNA form, the CDR3 reads TGTGCCAGCAGTCATCGACGGGGCGGGGGCTATGGCTACACCTTC.